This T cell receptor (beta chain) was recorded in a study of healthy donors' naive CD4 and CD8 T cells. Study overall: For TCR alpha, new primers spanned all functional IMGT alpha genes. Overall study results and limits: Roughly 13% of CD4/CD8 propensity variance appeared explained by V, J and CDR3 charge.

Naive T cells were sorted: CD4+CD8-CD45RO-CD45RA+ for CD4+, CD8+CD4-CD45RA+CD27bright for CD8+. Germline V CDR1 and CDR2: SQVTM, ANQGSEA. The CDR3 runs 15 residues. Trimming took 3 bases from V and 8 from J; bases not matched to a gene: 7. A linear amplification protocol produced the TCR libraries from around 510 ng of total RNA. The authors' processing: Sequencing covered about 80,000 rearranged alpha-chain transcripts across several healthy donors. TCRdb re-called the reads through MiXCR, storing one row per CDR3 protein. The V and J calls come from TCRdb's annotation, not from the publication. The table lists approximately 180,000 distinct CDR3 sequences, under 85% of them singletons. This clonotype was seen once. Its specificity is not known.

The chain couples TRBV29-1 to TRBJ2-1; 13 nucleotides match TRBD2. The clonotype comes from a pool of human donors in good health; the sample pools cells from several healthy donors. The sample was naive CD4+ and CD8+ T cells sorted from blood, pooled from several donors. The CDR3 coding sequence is TGCAGCGTTGAGGGACTAGCGGGGAGGGTCGATGAGCAGTTCTTC. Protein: CSVEGLAGRVDEQFF.